The text below deals with one T cell receptor (beta chain). Its antigen target is currently unknown. No clone much larger than this one lies a single base away; base qualities are absent. Library prep was done by the immunoSEQ multiplex PCR assay. The hsTCRB Kit was used according to the manufacturer's protocol to amplify rearranged TCR beta chain sequences. An Illumina MiSeq was used to sequence the TCRB libraries. In the paper's pipeline: The proprietary platform of the kit vendor was used for demultiplexing, trimming and gene mapping. TCRdb retrieved this table from immuneACCESS and kept in-frame rearrangements only. Not all clones are present; in checked studies, unresolved V genes account for under half, and no reason is known for the remainder. D and trimming come from the DNA, and the V and J calls and clone size come from that table. This sample lists some 58,000 clones; roughly 81% were detected once. Roughly 5.2% of the sample belongs to the ten largest clones.

The data were obtained in a study of a mutant IDH1 vaccine in newly diagnosed glioma (dated by TCRdb to 2020 to 2023). In terms of the full investigation: In the chemotherapy-containing groups, vaccination started alongside temozolomide cycles, whereas in patients who had radiotherapy alone it started 4-6 weeks after radiotherapy. Of the roughly 33 treated patients, approximately 60% were male and approximately 38% were female, and a mean age of roughly 40 years was recorded. Prior to enrollment, patients had been given standard therapy consisting of radiotherapy alone, temozolomide alone, or radiochemotherapy with temozolomide, with the combination given to most patients. The week-35 safety follow-up took place at visit V12, and the week-47 end of study took place at visit V13. For exploratory analyses, around 23 treated patients had longitudinal TCRB deep sequencing done wherever samples were available. Six visits were used for peripheral blood collection: V03 (baseline), V05, V07, V10, V12 and V13. Broader findings and caveats from the paper: Pseudoprogression seemed to be unrelated to changes in the top peripheral T cell clonotypes found by TCRB sequencing. PBMC samples for TCRB deep sequencing were selected based on availability. Immune responses induced by the vaccine were seen in 93.3% of patients across multiple MHC alleles. According to the authors, sample limitations meant that analyses of patient blood samples could not be reproduced.

The time point tag for this specimen amounts to: week 35, safety follow-up. Each vaccine dose, consisting of 300 ug of a 20-mer mutant IDH1 peptide in Montanide, was administered subcutaneously with topical imiquimod. Patients received eight vaccinations in weeks 1, 3, 5, 7, 11, 15, 19 and 23, corresponding to visits V03 through V10. Newly diagnosed WHO grade 3 or 4 IDH1-mutant astrocytomas showing loss of nuclear ATRX were present in the donors. The samples were drawn from NOA16, a multicentre, single-arm, open-label phase I trial in Germany that tested a mutant IDH1 peptide vaccine in humans for the first time. Genomic DNA for TCRB sequencing was extracted from EDTA blood using the DNeasy Blood and Tissue Kit. Trimming takes 4 bases from V and 2 bases from J, and the germline ends sit 13 bases apart. Looking up the germline V gene (reference sequence) yields CDR1 SGHNT and CDR2 YYREEE. Its CDR3 holds 14 amino acids, cysteine through phenylalanine. This entry keeps only the CDR3 DNA: 42 bases, framed from base 1.

The specimen was PBMCs, collected from a glioma patient whose treatment included an IDH1 peptide vaccine. This sequence uses TRBV5-4 and TRBJ2-7; no confident D gene assignment can be made. The TCR was taken from a man aged 35 to 55 with glioma. The encoded CDR3 is CASSLGHGTYEQYF. The bases read TGTGCCAGCAGCCTGGGCCATGGGACCTACGAGCAGTACTTC.